These 17 T cell receptor beta chains came from one sample sequenced in a study of blood T cells in healthy people across ages (dated by TCRdb to about 2015). Library preparation employed 5' RACE. TCRdb names Illumina HiSeq 2500 as the instrument used. A second PCR of roughly 6 to 12 cycles was run with a J-beta primer mix and a sample-barcoded 5' primer. TCRdb reanalyzed the raw reads on its own, using fastp at Q25 for trimming and MiXCR for clone calling, and kept in-frame beta chains. Merged by CDR3 protein, the rows form single entries marked with the most common genes and DNA. The sample table lists over 1.5 million distinct CDR3 sequences, less than 50% of them with a count of one. The ten top clones hold around 2.1% of the sample. The sample taken for sequencing was blood. These TCRs come from a woman between 40 and 50 years old in good health.

The chain couples TRBV28 to TRBJ1-2, with 10 bases matching TRBD1. Per the germline V gene, CDR1 is MDHEN and CDR2 is SYDVKM. V shed 5 bases and J 8 bases; nucleotides not matched to a gene: 8. The CDR3 loop spans 14 amino acids. DNA for the CDR3: TGTGCCAGCAGTCCCGACAGGGGGCGAAGGGGCTACACCTTC. Protein product: CASSPDRGRRGYTF.

The V gene is TRBV14, the J gene TRBJ2-7, with TRBD2 identical over 9 bases. The tail of the sequence fits TRBJ2-5 better, so the J call may be wrong. This CDR3 is built from 16 residues. Germline loops: CDR1 SGHDN, CDR2 FVKESK. Written as DNA, the CDR3 is TGTGCCAGCAGCCAAGGAGACGGGACTAGCAGGGAGACCCAGTACTTC. Translation gives CASSQGDGTSRETQYF.

This clonotype came up once. The gene calls are TRBV7-9 and TRBJ2-1, with 7 nucleotides matching TRBD2. After removal of 5 bases from V and 8 bases from J, the junction contained 15 bases not matched to a gene. The CDR3 totals 16 residues. Germline CDR1 reads SEHNR; CDR2 reads FQNEAQ (reference sequence). CDR3 loop: CASSDKWGGSEHEQFF. Here the CDR3 DNA reads TGTGCCAGCAGCGATAAATGGGGGGGAAGCGAGCATGAGCAGTTCTTC.

The chain recombines TRBV6-6 with TRBJ2-1; 12 nucleotides match TRBD2. With 2 bases clipped from V and 8 bases from J, the junction kept 10 bases outside the gene matches. The CDR3 is made up of 17 amino acids. Germline lookup yields CDR1 MNHNY and CDR2 SVGAGI (reference sequence). In DNA form, the CDR3 reads TGTGCCAGCAGTTACAGGACTAGCGGGACTAGAGGGGATGAGCAGTTCTTC. Encoded protein: CASSYRTSGTRGDEQFF.

This chain uses TRBV3-1 with TRBJ2-3, with 7 nucleotides matching TRBD1. The CDR3 has 13 residues. The germline V gene has CDR1 LGHDT and CDR2 YNNKEL (reference sequence). V lost 1 base and J lost 10; bases outside the gene matches: 5. The CDR3 DNA sequence: TGTGCCAGCAGCCAAGGATACAGGGGTGCGCAGTATTTT. It translates to CASSQGYRGAQYF.

This chain links TRBV20-1 with TRBJ1-6, with D perhaps TRBD1 (5 bases). Germline CDR1 DFQATT, CDR2 SNEGSKA (reference sequence). The CDR3 has 15 residues. V dropped 4 bases and J dropped 10 bases, with 20 bases sitting between them. CDR3 residues: CSATGGGVRASPLHF. CDR3 bases: TGCAGTGCTACCGGGGGTGGGGTTCGGGCGTCACCCCTCCACTTT.

This chain links TRBV28 with TRBJ2-7; no definite D call. The CDR3 consists of 14 residues. Germline V gene sequence: CDR1 MDHEN, CDR2 SYDVKM. V gave up 5 bases and J gave up 0 bases, with 11 bases separating them. The CDR3 coding sequence is TGTGCCAGCAGTGCAGGTTCCAGCTCCTACGAGCAGTACTTC. Translated: CASSAGSSSYEQYF.

There are a few counts of this clonotype. This chain links TRBV2 with TRBJ2-5; perhaps TRBD2 as D (6 bases). This CDR3 region has 13 residues. The germline V gene encodes CDR1 SNHLY and CDR2 FYNNEI. Trimming left V 6 bases short and J 5 bases short, with 13 bases between. The CDR3 reads CASRGTPSETQYF. The CDR3 DNA is TGTGCCAGCAGGGGGACTCCAAGCGAGACCCAGTACTTC.

The chain carries TRBV29-1 and TRBJ2-3; weak D call: TRBD1 (5 bases). V lost 4 bases and J lost 0, with 17 bases in between. Germline V lookup: CDR1 SQVTM, CDR2 ANQGSEA. This CDR3 has 16 amino acids. CDR3 loop: CSVAHRTRLSTDTQYF. In DNA form, the CDR3 reads TGCAGCGTTGCCCATCGGACACGCCTCAGCACAGATACGCAGTATTTT.

This sequence joins TRBV12-3 or TRBV12-4 and TRBJ2-7; 12 nucleotides match TRBD1. The trim removed 6 bases at V and 4 bases at J, leaving 7 bases unmatched. The CDR3 runs to 15 residues. CDR3 amino acids: CASRKMGQGAYEQYF. The DNA for the CDR3 is TGTGCCAGCAGAAAAATGGGACAGGGGGCGTACGAGCAGTACTTC.

The rearrangement joins TRBV5-1 to TRBJ2-7; 10 bases are a match to TRBD1. CDR3 size: 14 residues. Germline V gene sequence: CDR1 SGHRS, CDR2 YFSETQ. Germline trimming cut 4 bases from V and 2 bases from J; bases unmatched to any gene: 3. CDR3 DNA sequence: TGCGCCAGCAGCGACAGGGGGCCCCCCTACGAGCAGTACTTC. Protein: CASSDRGPPYEQYF.

V is TRBV15 and J is TRBJ2-6; 9 positions agree with TRBD1. Germline values: CDR1 LNHNV, CDR2 YYDKDF (reference sequence). CDR3 length: 20 residues. V dropped 3 bases and J dropped 1; count of bases not matched to a gene: 13. The CDR3: CATSRIPGTGGRSGANVLTF. Here the CDR3 DNA reads TGTGCCACCAGCAGGATTCCCGGTACAGGGGGCAGATCTGGGGCCAACGTCCTGACTTTC.

The chain joins TRBV14 to TRBJ2-3; D ambiguous. Germline CDR1 and CDR2: SGHDN and FVKESK. The V and J ends lost 2 bases and 2 bases respectively, with 8 bases between them. The CDR3 consists of 14 residues. The CDR3 sequence is CASSQSRFTDTQYF. As DNA, the CDR3 is TGTGCCAGCAGCCAATCCAGGTTCACAGATACGCAGTATTTT.

This clonotype was seen a few times. The V gene is TRBV4-3, the J gene TRBJ2-4; possibly TRBD1 for D (5 bases). The DNA end is more similar to TRBJ2-7, so the J call may be wrong. CDR3 length: 15 amino acids. CDR1 and CDR2 from the germline V gene are LGHNA and YSLEER. The CDR3 reads CASSQEGPVPTEQYF. DNA of the CDR3: TGCGCCAGCAGCCAAGAGGGGCCGGTTCCTACCGAGCAGTACTTC.

The CDR3 protein is CASRNDRAHEQFF. The CDR3, as DNA: TGTGCCAGCAGAAACGACAGGGCCCATGAGCAGTTCTTC. This chain links TRBV6-2 or TRBV6-3 with TRBJ2-1, with 7 bases aligning to TRBD1. J was trimmed by 8 bases and V by 6 bases; bases with no gene match: 7. The CDR3 is made up of 13 amino acids. Germline V gene data show CDR1 as MNHEY and CDR2 as SVGEGT.

The V gene is TRBV6-5, the J gene TRBJ1-1, with TRBD1 matching over 9 bases. In germline, CDR1 is MNHEY, CDR2 SVGAGI. CDR3 length: 15 amino acids. J was trimmed by 3 bases and V by 5 bases; bases with no gene match: 7. The CDR3 reads CASSKVQGADTEAFF. For the CDR3, the DNA is TGTGCCAGCAGTAAGGTACAGGGGGCGGACACTGAAGCTTTCTTT.

This sequence joins TRBV7-8 and TRBJ2-5; maybe TRBD2 (5 bases). Germline CDR1 is SGHVS and CDR2 is FQNEAQ. V dropped 5 bases and J dropped 5 bases, with 12 bases sitting between them. The length of the CDR3 is 13 residues. The chain's CDR3 is CASSRTHDETQYF. CDR3 nucleotides: TGTGCCAGCAGCCGGACTCACGACGAGACCCAGTACTTC.